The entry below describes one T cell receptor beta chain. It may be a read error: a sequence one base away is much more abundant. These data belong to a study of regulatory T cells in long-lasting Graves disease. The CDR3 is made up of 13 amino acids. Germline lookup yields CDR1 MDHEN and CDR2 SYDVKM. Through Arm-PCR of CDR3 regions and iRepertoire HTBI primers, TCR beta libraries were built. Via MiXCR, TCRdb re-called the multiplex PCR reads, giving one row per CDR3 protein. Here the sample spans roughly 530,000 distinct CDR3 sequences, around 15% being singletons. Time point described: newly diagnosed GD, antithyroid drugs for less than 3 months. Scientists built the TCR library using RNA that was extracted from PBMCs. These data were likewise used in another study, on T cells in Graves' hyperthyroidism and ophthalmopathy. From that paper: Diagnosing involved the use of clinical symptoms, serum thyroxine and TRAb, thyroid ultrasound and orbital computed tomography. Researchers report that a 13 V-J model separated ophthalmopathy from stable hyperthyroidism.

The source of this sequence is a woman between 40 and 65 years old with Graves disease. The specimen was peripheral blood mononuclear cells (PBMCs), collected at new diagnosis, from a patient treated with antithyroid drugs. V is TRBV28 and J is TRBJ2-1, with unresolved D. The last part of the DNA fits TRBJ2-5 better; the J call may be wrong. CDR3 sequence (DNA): TGTGCCTGCAGCCCCCACTCCGGTGGGACCCAGTACTTC. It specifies CACSPHSGGTQYF.